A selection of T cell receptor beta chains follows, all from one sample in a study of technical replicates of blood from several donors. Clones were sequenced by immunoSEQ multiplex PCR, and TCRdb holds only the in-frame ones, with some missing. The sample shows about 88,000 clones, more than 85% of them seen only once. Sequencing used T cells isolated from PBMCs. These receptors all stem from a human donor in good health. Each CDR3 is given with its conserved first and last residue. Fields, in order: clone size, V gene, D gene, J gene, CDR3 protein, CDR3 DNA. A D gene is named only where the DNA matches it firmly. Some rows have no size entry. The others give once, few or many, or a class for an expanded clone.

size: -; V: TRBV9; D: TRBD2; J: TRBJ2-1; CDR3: CASSVALAGVDNEQFF; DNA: TGTGCCAGCAGCGTTGCGTTAGCGGGAGTTGACAATGAGCAGTTCTTC
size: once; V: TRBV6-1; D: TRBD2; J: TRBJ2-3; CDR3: CASSPTSGTGTQYF; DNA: TGTGCCAGCAGTCCTACTAGCGGGACCGGTACGCAGTATTTT
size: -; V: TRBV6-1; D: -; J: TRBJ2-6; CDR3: CASSDPSGANVLTF; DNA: TGTGCCAGCAGTGATCCTTCTGGGGCCAACGTCCTGACTTTC
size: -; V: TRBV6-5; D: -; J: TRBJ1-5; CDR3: CASKEGNQPQHF; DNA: TGTGCCAGCAAGGAGGGCAATCAGCCCCAGCATTTT
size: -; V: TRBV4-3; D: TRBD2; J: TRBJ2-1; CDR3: CASSPRAGANEQFF; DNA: TGCGCCAGCAGCCCCCGCGCGGGAGCCAATGAGCAGTTCTTC
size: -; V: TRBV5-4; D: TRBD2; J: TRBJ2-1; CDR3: CASSSWTSYSSYNEQFF; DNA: TGTGCCAGCAGCTCTTGGACTAGCTATAGCTCCTACAATGAGCAGTTCTTC
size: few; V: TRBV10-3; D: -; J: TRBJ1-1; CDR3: CATRGGAEAFF; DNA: TGTGCCACCCGCGGGGGGGCTGAAGCTTTCTTT
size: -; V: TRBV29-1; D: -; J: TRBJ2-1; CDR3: CSVDRAYNEQFF; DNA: TGCAGCGTTGACAGGGCCTACAATGAGCAGTTCTTC
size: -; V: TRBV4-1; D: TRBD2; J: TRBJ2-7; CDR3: CASSQGLAGSYEQYF; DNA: TGCGCCAGCAGCCAAGGGCTAGCGGGCTCCTACGAGCAGTACTTC
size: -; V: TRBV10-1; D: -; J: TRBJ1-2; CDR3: CATIGPTEDGYTF; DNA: TGCGCCACTATAGGCCCCACGGAGGATGGCTACACCTTC
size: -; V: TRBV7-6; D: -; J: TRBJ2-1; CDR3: CASSPRRALGYNEQFF; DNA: TGTGCCAGCAGCCCCCGGAGGGCCTTGGGCTACAATGAGCAGTTCTTC
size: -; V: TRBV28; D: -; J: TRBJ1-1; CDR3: CASSPWGGKTEAFF; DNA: TGTGCCAGCAGTCCGTGGGGGGGTAAAACTGAAGCTTTCTTT
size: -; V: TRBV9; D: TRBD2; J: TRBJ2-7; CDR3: CASSAYTSGRWGEQYF; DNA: TGTGCCAGCAGCGCCTATACTAGCGGGAGATGGGGCGAGCAGTACTTC
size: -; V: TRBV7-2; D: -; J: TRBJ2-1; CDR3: CASSLAPGGQRLFF; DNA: TGTGCCAGCAGCTTAGCCCCCGGCGGGCAGCGCCTGTTCTTC
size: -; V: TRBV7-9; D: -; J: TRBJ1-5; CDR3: CASGPGDQPQHF; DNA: TGTGCCAGCGGACCAGGGGATCAGCCCCAGCATTTT
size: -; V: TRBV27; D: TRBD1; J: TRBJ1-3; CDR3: CASSPLIHRGSGNTIYF; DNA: TGTGCCAGCAGCCCCTTAATTCACAGGGGCTCTGGAAACACCATATATTTT
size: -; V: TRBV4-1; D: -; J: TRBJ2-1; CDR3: CASSQENRRNDEQFF; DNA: TGCGCCAGCAGCCAAGAAAACAGAAGAAATGATGAGCAGTTCTTC
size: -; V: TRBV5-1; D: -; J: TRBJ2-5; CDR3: CASSLAGQIQETQYF; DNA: TGCGCCAGCAGCTTGGCCGGACAGATACAAGAGACCCAGTACTTC
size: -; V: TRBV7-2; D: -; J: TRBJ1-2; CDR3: CASSLVGGGYYGYTF; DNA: TGTGCCAGCAGCTTAGTGGGGGGAGGATACTATGGCTACACCTTC
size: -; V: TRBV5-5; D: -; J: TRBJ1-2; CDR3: CASSSGGGAATF; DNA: TGTGCCAGCAGCTCTGGAGGCGGGGCCGCCACCTTC
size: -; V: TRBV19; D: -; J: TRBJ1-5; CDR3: CASSGGRNQPQHF; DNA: TGTGCCAGTAGCGGAGGGCGCAATCAGCCCCAGCATTTT
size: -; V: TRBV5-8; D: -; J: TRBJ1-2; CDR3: CASSLDFRTEEFYGYTF; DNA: TGTGCCAGCAGCTTGGATTTCCGGACAGAGGAATTCTATGGCTACACCTTC
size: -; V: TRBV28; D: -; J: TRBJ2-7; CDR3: CASSVGHYEQYF; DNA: TGTGCCAGCAGTGTGGGGCACTACGAGCAGTACTTC
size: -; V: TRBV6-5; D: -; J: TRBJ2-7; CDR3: CASKGGSMEQYF; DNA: TGTGCCAGCAAAGGCGGCAGCATGGAGCAGTACTTC
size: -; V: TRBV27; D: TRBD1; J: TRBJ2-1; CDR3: CATTQGYEQFF; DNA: TGTGCCACCACACAGGGGTATGAGCAGTTCTTC
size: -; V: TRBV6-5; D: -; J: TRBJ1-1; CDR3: CASSYSPGLNTEAFF; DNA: TGTGCCAGCAGTTACTCGCCGGGTTTGAACACTGAAGCTTTCTTT
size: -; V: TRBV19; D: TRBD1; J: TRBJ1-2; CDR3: CASSTGTGSSYGYTF; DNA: TGTGCCAGTAGTACTGGGACAGGGAGCTCTTATGGCTACACCTTC
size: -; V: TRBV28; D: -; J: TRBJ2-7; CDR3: CASRYTDSYEQYF; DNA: TGTGCCAGCAGGTATACAGATTCCTACGAGCAGTACTTC
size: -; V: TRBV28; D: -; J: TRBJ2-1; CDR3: CASGQTPSYNEQFF; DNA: TGTGCCAGTGGACAGACTCCAAGCTACAATGAGCAGTTCTTC
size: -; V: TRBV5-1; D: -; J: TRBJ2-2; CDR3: CASSFASQGRAGELFF; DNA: TGCGCCAGCAGTTTCGCATCCCAGGGCAGGGCCGGGGAGCTGTTTTTT
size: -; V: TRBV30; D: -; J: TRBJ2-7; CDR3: CAWGSAAYEQYF; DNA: TGTGCCTGGGGCAGCGCCGCCTACGAGCAGTACTTC
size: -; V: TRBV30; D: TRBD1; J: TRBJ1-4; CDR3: CAWSHTAPPGGATNEKLFF; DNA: TGTGCCTGGAGTCATACAGCCCCCCCAGGGGGTGCAACTAATGAAAAACTGTTTTTT
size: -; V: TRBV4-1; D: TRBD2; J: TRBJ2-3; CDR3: CASSQVGGDTQYF; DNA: TGCGCCAGCAGCCAAGTGGGGGGGGATACGCAGTATTTT
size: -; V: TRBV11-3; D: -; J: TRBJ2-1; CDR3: CASSLVSRYNEQFF; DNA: TGTGCCAGCAGCTTAGTGAGTAGATACAATGAGCAGTTCTTC
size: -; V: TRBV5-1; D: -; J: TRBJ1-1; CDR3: CASSINTEAFF; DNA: TGCGCCAGCAGCATAAACACTGAAGCTTTCTTT
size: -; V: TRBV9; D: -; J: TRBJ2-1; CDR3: CASSVGATDEQFF; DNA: TGTGCCAGCAGCGTAGGAGCCACGGATGAGCAGTTCTTC
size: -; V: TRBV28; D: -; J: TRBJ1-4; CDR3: CATLRKGHSDEKLFF; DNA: TGTGCCACCTTAAGGAAGGGGCATAGTGATGAAAAACTGTTTTTT
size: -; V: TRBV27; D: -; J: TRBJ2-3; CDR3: CASSVHGSDTQYF; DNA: TGTGCCAGCAGTGTTCACGGTTCGGATACGCAGTATTTT
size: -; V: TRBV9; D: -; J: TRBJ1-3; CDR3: CASSGRGNTIYF; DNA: TGTGCCAGCAGCGGGAGGGGAAACACCATATATTTT
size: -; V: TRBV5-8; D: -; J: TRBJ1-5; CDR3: CASSLDRLSNQPQHF; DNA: TGTGCCAGCAGCTTGGACCGACTTAGCAATCAGCCCCAGCATTTT
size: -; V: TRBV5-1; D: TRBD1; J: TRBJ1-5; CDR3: CASSPYPGQGNQPQHF; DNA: TGCGCCAGCAGCCCATACCCGGGACAGGGGAATCAGCCCCAGCATTTT
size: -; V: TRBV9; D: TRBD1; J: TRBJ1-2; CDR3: CASSARQGYNYGYTF; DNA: TGTGCCAGCAGCGCCCGACAGGGTTATAACTATGGCTACACCTTC
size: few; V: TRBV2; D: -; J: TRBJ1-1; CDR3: CASIAGQGMNTEAFF; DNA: TGTGCCAGCATAGCGGGGCAGGGGATGAACACTGAAGCTTTCTTT
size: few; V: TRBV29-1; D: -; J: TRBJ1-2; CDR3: CSVPPSNYGYTF; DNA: TGCAGCGTGCCCCCCAGTAACTATGGCTACACCTTC
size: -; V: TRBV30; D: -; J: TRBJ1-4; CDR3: CAWSVMDWTPHEKLFF; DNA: TGTGCCTGGAGTGTAATGGATTGGACACCCCATGAAAAACTGTTTTTT
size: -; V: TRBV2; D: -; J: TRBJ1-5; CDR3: CASSEIRNQPQHF; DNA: TGTGCCAGCAGTGAAATCAGAAATCAGCCCCAGCATTTT
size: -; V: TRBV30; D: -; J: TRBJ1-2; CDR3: CAWSVFGGYGYTF; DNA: TGTGCCTGGAGTGTATTCGGCGGCTATGGCTACACCTTC
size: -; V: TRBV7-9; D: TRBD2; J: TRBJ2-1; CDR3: CASSIAGGVYNEQFF; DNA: TGTGCCAGCTCGATAGCGGGAGGGGTGTACAATGAGCAGTTCTTC